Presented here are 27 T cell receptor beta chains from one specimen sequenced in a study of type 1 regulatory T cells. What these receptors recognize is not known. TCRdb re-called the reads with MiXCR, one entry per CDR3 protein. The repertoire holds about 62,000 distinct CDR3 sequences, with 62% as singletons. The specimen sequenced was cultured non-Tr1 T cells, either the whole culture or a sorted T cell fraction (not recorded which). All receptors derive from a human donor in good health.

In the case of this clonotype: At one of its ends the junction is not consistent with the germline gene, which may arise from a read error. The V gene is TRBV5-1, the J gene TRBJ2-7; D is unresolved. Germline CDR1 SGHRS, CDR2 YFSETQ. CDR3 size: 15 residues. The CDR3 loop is CASSHVLGSSYEQYF. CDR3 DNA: TGCGCCAGCAGCCACGTCCTTGGTTCCTCCTACGAGCAGTATTTC.

For the CDR3, the DNA is TGTGCCAGCTCACCCTCAGGGGGCGGGAGGGCCCAGGATGAGCAGTTCTTC. Its translation is CASSPSGGGRAQDEQFF. V and J are TRBV18 and TRBJ2-1; the D gene is possibly TRBD2 (9 bases). Trimming cost V 3 bases and J 8 bases, with 23 bases left between them. The CDR3 covers 17 residues. CDR1 KGHSH and CDR2 LQKENI come from the germline V gene.

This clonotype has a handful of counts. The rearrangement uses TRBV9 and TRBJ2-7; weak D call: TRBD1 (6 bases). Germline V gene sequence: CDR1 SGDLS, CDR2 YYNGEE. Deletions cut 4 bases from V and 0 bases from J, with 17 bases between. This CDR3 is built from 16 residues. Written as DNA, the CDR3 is TGTGCCAGCAGCACGGACCCGGGGACATACTCCTACGAGCAGTACTTC. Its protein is CASSTDPGTYSYEQYF.

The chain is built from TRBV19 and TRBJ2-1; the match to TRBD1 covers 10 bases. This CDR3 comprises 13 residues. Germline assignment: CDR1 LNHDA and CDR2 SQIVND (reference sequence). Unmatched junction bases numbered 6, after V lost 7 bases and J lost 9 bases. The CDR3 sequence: CASKGQGIIEQFF. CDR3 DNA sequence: TGTGCCAGTAAGGGACAGGGGATAATTGAGCAGTTCTTC. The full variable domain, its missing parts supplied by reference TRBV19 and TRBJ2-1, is DGGITQSPKYLFRKEGQNVTLSCEQNLNHDAMYWYRQDPGQGLRLIYYSQIVNDFQKGDIAEGYSVSREKKESFPLTVTSAQKNPTAFYLCASKGQGIIEQFFGPGTRLTVL.

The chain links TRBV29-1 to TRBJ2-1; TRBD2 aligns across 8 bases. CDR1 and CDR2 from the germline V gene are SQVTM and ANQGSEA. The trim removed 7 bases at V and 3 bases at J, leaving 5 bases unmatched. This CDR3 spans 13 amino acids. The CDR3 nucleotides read TGCAGCGGGGAGCGGGAGAACTACAATGAGCAGTTCTTC. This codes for CSGERENYNEQFF.

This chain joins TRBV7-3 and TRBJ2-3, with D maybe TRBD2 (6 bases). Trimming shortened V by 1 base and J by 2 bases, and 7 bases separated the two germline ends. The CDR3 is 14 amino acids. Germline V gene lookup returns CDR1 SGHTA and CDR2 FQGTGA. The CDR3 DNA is TGTGCCAGCAGCTTAAGGACTACCACAGATACGCAGTATTTT. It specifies CASSLRTTTDTQYF.

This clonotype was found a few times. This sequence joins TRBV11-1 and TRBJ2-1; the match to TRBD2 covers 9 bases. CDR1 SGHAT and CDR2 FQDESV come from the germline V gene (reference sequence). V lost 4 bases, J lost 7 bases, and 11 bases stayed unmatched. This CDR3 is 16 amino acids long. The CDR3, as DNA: TGTGCCAGCAGCTCAGGGAAGCTAGCGGGAAAGAATGAGCAGTTCTTC. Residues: CASSSGKLAGKNEQFF.

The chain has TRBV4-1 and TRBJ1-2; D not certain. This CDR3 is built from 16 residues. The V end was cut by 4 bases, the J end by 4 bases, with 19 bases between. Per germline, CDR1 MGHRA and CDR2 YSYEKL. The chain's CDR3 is CASSPSGLADGYGYTF. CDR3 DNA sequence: TGCGCCAGCAGCCCTTCGGGTCTCGCCGACGGCTATGGCTACACCTTC.

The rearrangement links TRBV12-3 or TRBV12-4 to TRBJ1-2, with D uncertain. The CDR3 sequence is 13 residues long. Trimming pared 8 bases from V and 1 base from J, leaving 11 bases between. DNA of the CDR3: TGTGCCAGCGACTCCAAGGGTAACTATGGCTACACCTTC. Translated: CASDSKGNYGYTF.

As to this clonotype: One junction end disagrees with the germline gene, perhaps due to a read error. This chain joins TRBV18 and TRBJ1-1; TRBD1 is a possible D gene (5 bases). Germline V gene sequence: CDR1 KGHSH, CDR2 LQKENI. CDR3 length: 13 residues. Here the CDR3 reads CASSPQGYTDAFF. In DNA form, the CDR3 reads TGTGCCAGCTCACCTCAGGGCTACACTGATGCTTTCTTT.

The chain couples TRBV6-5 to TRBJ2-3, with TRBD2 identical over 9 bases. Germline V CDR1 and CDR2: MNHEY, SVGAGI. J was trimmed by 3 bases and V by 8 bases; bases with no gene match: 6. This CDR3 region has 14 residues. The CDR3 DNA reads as TGTGCCAGCGGAGATGGACTAGCGACAGATACGCAGTATTTT. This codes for CASGDGLATDTQYF.

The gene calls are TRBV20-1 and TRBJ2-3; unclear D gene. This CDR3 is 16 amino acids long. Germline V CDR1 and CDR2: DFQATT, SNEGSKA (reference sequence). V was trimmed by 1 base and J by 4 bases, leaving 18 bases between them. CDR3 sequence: CSARAEYGAGADTQYF. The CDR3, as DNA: TGCAGTGCTAGAGCGGAATACGGAGCTGGGGCAGATACGCAGTATTTT.

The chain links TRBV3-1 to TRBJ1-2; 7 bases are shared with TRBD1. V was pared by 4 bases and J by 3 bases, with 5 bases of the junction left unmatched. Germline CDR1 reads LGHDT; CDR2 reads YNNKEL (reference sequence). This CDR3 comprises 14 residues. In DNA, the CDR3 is TGTGCCAGCAGCCGACAGGGTTTTGACTATGGCTACACCTTC. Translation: CASSRQGFDYGYTF.

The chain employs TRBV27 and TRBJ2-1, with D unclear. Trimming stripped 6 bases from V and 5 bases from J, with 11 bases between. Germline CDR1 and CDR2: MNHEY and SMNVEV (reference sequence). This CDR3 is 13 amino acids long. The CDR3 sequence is CASSRDGNNEQFF. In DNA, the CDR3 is TGTGCCAGCAGCCGAGACGGAAACAATGAGCAGTTCTTC.

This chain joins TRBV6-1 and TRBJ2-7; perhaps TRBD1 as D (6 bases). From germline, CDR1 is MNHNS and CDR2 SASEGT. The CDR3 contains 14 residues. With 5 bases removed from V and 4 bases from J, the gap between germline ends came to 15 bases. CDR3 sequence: CASSTGIWVYEQYF. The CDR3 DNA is TGTGCCAGCAGTACAGGGATATGGGTATACGAGCAGTACTTC.

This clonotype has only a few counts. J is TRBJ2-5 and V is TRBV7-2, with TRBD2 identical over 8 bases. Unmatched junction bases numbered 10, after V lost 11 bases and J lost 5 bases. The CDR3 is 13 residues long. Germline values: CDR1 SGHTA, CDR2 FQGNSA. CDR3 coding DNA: TGTGCCGCTGGGGGGACTAGTAGGGAGACCCAGTACTTC. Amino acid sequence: CAAGGTSRETQYF.

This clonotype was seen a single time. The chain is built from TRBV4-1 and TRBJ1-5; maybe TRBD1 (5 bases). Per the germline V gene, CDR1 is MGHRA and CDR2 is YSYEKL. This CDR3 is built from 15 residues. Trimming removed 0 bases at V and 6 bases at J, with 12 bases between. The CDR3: CASSQEGGSGQPQHF. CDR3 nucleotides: TGCGCCAGCAGCCAAGAGGGGGGTAGCGGTCAGCCCCAGCATTTT.

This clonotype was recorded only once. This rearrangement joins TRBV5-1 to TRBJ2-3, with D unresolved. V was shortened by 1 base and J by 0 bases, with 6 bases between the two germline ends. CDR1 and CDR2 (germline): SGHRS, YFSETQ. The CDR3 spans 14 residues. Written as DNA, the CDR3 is TGCGCCAGCAGCTTGCAGTCTAGCACAGATACGCAGTATTTT. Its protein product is CASSLQSSTDTQYF.

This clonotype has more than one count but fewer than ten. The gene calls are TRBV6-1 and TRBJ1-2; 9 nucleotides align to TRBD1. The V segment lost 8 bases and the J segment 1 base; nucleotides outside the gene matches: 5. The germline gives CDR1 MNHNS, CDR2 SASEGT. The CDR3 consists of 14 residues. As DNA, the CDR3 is TGTGCCAGCGGAAACAGGGGGCTTAACTATGGCTACACCTTC. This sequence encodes CASGNRGLNYGYTF.

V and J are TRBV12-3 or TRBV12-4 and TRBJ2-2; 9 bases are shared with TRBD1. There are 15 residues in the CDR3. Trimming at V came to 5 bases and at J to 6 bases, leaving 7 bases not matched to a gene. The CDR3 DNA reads TGTGCCAGCAGTAGGGGGGACAGGGTGTCCGGGGAGCTGTTTTTT. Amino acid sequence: CASSRGDRVSGELFF.

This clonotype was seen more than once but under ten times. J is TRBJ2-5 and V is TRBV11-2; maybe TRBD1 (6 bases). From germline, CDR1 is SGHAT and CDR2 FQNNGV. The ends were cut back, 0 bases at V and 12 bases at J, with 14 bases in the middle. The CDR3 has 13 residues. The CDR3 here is CASSLDLTGRKYF. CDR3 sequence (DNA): TGTGCCAGCAGCTTAGATTTGACAGGCCGCAAGTACTTC.

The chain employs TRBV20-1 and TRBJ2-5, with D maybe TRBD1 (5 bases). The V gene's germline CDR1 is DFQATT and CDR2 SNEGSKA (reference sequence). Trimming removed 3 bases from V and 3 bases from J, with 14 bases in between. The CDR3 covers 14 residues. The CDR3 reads CSASGSGAEETQYF. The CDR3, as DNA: TGCAGTGCTAGTGGAAGTGGGGCCGAAGAGACCCAGTACTTC.

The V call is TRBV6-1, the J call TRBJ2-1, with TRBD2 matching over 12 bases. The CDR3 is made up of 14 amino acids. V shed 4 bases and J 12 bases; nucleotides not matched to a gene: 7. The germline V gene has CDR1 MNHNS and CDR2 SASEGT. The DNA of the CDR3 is TGTGCCAGCAGTGGGAGACTAGCGGGAGATGGGCAGTTCTTC. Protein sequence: CASSGRLAGDGQFF.

In DNA form, the CDR3 reads TGTGCCAGCAGCCCTGGCCCCACAGAAAGGGCTTTCTTT. This gives the protein CASSPGPTERAFF. The rearrangement joins TRBV5-5 to TRBJ1-1; D is undetermined. Trimming took off 4 bases at V and 11 bases at J, with 18 bases between the two ends. The CDR3 contains 13 residues. Germline CDR1 SGHKS, CDR2 YYEKEE (reference sequence).

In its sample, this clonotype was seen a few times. The CDR3 DNA is TGCAGTGCTAGAACTAGCGGGAGGAGAGATACGCAGTATTTT. This codes for CSARTSGRRDTQYF. This chain joins TRBV20-1 and TRBJ2-3; 12 bases are a match to TRBD2. Germline V CDR1 and CDR2: DFQATT, SNEGSKA (reference sequence). The junction had 2 bases not matched to a gene; V was cut back by 2 bases and J by 5 bases. CDR3 length: 14 amino acids.

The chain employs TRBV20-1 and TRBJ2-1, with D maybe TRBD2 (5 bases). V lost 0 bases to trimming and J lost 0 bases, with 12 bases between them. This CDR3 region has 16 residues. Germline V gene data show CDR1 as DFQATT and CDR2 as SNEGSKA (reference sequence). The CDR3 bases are TGCAGTGCTAGAGACAAAGCGGCTAGCTCCTACAATGAGCAGTTCTTC. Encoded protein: CSARDKAASSYNEQFF.

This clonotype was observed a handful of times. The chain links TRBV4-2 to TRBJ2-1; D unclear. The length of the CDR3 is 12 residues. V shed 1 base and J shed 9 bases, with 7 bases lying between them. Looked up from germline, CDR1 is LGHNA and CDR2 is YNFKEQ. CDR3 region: CASSQAASEQFF. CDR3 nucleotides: TGTGCCAGCAGCCAAGCCGCTAGTGAGCAGTTCTTC.